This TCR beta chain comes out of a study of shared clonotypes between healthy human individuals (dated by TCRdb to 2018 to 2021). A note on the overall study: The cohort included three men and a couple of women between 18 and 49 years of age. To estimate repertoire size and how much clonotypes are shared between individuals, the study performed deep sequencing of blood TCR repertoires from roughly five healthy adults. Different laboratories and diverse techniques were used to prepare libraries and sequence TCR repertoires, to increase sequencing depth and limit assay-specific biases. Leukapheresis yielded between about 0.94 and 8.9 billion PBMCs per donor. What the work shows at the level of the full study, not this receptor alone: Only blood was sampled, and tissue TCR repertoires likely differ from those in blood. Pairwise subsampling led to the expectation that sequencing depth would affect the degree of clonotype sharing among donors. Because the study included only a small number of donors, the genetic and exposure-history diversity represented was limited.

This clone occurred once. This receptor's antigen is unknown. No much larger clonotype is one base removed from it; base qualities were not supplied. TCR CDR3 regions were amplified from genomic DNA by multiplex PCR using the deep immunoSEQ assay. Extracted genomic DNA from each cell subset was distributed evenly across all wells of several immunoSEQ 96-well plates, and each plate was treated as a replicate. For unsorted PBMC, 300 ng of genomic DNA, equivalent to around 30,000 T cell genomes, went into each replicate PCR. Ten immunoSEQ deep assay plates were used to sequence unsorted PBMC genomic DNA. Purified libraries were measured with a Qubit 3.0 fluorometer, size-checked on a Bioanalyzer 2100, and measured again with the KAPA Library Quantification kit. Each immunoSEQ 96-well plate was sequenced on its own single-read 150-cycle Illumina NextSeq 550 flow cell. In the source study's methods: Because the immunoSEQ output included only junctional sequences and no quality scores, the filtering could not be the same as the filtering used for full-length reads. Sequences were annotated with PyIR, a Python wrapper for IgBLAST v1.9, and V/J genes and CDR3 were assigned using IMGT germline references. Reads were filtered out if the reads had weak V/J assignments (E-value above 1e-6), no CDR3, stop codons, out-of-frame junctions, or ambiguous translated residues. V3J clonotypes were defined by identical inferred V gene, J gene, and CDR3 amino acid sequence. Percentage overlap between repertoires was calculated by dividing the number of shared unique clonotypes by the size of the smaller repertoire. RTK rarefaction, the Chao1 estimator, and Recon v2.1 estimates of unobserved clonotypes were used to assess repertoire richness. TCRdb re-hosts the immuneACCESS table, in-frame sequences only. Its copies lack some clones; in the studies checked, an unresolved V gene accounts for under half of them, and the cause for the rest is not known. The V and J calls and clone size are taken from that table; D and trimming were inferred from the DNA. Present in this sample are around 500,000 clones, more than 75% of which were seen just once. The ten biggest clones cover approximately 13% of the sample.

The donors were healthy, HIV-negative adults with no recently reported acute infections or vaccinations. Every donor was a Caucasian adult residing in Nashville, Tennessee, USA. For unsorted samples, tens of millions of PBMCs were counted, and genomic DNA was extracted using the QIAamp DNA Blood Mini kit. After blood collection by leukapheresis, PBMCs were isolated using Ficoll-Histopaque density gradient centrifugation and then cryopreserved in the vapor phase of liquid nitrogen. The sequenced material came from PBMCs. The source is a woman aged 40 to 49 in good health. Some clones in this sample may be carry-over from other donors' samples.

CDR3 reads: CASSWGSGANVLTF. The DNA reads TGTGCCAGCAGCTGGGGCTCTGGGGCCAACGTCCTGACTTTC. The chain couples TRBV28 to TRBJ2-6; the D gene lacks a confident call. A distance of 6 bases separates the germline ends of V and J, which lose 6 bases and 0 bases respectively. Taken from the germline V gene, the CDR1 and CDR2 loops are MDHEN and SYDVKM. Including the terminal cysteine and phenylalanine, the CDR3 comprises 14 residues. Only the CDR3 DNA is retained, 42 bases long and in frame from the first base.